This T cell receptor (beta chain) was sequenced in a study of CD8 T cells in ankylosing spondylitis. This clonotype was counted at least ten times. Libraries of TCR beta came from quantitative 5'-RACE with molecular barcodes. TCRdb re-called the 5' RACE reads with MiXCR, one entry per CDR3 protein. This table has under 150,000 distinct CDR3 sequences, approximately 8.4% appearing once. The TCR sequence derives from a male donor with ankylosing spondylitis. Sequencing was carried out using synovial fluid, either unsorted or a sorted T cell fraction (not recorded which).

The CDR3 region has the DNA TGCAGCGTTGTAAGCACAGGAGACTATGGCTACACCTTC. This gives the protein CSVVSTGDYGYTF. The V call is TRBV29-1, the J call TRBJ1-2; possibly TRBD1 for D (5 bases). Trimming removed 4 bases from V and 3 bases from J, with 12 bases in between. The CDR3 extends over 13 amino acids. CDR1 is SQVTM and CDR2 is ANQGSEA in the germline V gene.